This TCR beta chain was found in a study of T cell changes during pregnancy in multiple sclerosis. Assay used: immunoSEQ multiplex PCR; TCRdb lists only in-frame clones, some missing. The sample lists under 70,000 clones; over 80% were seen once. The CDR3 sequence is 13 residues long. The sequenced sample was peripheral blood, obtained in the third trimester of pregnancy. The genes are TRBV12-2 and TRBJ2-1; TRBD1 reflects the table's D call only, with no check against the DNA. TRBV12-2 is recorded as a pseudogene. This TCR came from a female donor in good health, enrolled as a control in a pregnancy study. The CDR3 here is CATDSRSYNEQFF. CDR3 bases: TGTGCAACCGACAGTCGCTCCTACAATGAGCAGTTCTTC.